This is a list of T cell receptor beta chains from one sample in a study of shared clonotypes between healthy human individuals. Assay: immunoSEQ multiplex PCR; the TCRdb copy retains only in-frame clones and omits some. This table holds approximately 2.4 million clones, 90% to 97% found once. The specimen sequenced was naive CD4+ T cells sorted from blood. The receptors shown here come from a man younger than 35 in good health. Each CDR3 is given with its conserved first and last residue.

v_gene,len,CDR3aa
TRBV10-2,14,CASSDTGRIYEQYF
TRBV2,14,CASSLGQGGTEAFF
TRBV19,17,CASSPRPGTPNTGELFF
TRBV30,12,CAWGPAQETQYF
TRBV5-4,16,CASSLGLAERTDTQYF
TRBV5-6,13,CASSLQYVETQYF
TRBV12-5,13,CASGLGPGNEQFF
TRBV5-6,16,CASSSNRVLAGYEQYF
TRBV5-3,20,CARSPNPGHGKYFSNQPQHF
TRBV30,14,CAWRERGGRYEQFF
TRBV10-3,14,CAISELASSYEQYF
TRBV5-1,15,CASSFSGTGNTEAFF
TRBV10-3,17,CATRVGGTQGSNQPQHF
TRBV11-2,14,CASSLVQGKTEAFF
TRBV7-9,12,CASSVGGNEQYF
TRBV2,14,CASSAGTGGSPLHF